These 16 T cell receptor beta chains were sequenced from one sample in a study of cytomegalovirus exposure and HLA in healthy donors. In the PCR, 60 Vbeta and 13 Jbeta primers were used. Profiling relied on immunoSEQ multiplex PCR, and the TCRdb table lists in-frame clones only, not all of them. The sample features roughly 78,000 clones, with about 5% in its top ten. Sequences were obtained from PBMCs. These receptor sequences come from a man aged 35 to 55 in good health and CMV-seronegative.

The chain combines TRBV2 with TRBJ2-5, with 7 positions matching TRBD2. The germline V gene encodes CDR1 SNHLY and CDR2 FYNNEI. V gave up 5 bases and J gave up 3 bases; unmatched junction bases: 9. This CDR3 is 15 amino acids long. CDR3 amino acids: CASSHPLAEKETQYF. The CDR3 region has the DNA TGTGCCAGCAGTCACCCCCTAGCGGAAAAAGAGACCCAGTACTTC.

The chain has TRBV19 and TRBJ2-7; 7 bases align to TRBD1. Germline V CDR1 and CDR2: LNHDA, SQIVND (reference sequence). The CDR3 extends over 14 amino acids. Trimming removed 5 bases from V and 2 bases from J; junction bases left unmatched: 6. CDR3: CASSPSGQTYEQYF. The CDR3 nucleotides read TGTGCCAGTAGTCCCTCGGGACAGACCTACGAGCAGTACTTC.

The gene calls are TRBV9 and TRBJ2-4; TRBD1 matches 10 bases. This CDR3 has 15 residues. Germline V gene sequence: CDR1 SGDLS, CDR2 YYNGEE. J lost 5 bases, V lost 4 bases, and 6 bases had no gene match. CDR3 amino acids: CASSTSGTGENIQYF. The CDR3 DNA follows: TGTGCCAGCAGCACATCCGGGACAGGGGAAAACATTCAGTACTTC.

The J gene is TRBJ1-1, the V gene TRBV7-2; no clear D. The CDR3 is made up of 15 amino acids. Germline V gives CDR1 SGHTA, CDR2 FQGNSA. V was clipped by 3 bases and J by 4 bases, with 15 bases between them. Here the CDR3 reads CASSFSRGGGTEAFF. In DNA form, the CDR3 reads TGTGCCAGCAGCTTCTCCCGGGGTGGAGGCACTGAAGCTTTCTTT.

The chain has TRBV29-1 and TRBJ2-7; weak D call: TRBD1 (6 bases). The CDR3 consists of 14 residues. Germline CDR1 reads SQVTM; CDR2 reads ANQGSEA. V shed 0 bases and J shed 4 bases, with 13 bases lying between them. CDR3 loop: CSVEDPGEGYEQYF. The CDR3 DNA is TGCAGCGTTGAAGATCCAGGGGAAGGGTACGAGCAGTACTTC.

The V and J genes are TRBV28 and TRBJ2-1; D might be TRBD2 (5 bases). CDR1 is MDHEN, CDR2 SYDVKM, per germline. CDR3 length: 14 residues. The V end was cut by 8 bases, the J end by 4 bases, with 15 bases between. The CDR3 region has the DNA TGTGCCAGCGAGTGGAAACGGGGATACAATGAGCAGTTCTTC. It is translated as CASEWKRGYNEQFF.

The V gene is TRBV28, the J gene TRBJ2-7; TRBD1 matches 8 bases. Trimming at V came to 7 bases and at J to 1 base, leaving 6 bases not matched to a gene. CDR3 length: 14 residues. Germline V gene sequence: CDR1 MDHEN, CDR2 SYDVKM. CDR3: CASTPGDRSYEQYF. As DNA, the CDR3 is TGTGCCAGCACCCCGGGGGACAGGTCCTACGAGCAGTACTTC.

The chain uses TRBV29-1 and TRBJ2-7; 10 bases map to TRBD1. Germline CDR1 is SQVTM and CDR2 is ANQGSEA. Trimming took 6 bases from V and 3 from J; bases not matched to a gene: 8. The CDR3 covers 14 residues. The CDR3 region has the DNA TGCAGCGTGGACGCAGGGACAGGGGTCTACGAGCAGTACTTC. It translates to CSVDAGTGVYEQYF.

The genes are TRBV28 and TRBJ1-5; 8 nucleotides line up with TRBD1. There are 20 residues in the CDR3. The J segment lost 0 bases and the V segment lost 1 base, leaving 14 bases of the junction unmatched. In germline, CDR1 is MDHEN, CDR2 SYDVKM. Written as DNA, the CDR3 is TGTGCCAGCAGTTTATCATTAAGCAGGGGGCTGTGGAATAGCAATCAGCCCCAGCATTTT. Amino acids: CASSLSLSRGLWNSNQPQHF.

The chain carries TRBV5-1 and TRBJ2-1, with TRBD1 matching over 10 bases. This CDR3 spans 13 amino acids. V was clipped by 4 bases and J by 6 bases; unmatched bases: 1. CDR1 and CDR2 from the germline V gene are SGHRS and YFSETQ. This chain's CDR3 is CASSGDRGNEQFF. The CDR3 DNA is TGCGCCAGCAGCGGGGACAGGGGCAATGAGCAGTTCTTC.

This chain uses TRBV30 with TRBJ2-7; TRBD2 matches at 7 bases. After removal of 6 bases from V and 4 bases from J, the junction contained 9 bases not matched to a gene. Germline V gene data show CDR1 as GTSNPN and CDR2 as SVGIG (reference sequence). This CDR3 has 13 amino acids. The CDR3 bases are TGTGCCTGCGAAGGGGAGGGACGTTACGAGCAGTACTTC. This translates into CACEGEGRYEQYF.

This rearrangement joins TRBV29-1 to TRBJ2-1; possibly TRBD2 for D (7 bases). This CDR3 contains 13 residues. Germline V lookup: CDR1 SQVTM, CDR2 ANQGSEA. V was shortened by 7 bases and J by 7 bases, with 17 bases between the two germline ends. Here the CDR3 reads CSGQTRGGNEQFF. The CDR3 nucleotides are TGCAGCGGGCAAACGAGGGGGGGAAATGAGCAGTTCTTC.

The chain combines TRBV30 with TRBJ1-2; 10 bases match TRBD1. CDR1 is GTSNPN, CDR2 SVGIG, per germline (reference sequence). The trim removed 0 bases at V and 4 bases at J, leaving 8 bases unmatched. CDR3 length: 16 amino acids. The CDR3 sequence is CAWSVPGTGATYGYTF. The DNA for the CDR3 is TGTGCCTGGAGTGTACCCGGGACAGGGGCTACCTATGGCTACACCTTC.

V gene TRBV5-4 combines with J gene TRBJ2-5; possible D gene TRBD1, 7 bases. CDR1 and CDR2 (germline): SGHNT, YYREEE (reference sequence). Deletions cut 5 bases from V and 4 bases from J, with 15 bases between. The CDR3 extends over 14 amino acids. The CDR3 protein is CASSSAGGGETQYF. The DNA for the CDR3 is TGTGCCAGCAGTTCGGCAGGGGGAGGAGAGACCCAGTACTTC.

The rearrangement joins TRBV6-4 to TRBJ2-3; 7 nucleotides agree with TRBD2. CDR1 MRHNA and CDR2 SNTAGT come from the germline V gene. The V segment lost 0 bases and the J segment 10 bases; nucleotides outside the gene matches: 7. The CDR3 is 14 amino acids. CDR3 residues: CASSDSFLAAAQYF. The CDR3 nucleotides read TGTGCCAGCAGTGACTCGTTTCTAGCGGCGGCGCAGTATTTT.

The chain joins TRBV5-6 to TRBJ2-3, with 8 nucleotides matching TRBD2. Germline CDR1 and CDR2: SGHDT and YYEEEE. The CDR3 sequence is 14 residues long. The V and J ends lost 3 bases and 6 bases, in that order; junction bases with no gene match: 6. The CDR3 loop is CASSSGGGGDTQYF. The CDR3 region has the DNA TGTGCCAGCAGCTCCGGGGGGGGTGGTGATACGCAGTATTTT.